This T cell receptor beta chain is drawn from a study of patients and donors after allogeneic stem cell transplantation. TCRdb reprocessed the RT-PCR reads via MiXCR and lists one record per CDR3 protein. This table holds some 160,000 distinct CDR3 sequences, about a quarter found once. Sequencing used blood, either unsorted or a sorted T cell fraction (not recorded which). This clonotype originated in a human donor who was either an allogeneic HSCT recipient or a stem cell or donor lymphocyte infusion donor (not recorded which). It is not recorded whose cells these are; they may come from a transplant donor.

The CDR3 coding sequence is TGCAGTGCTGATCTAGCGGTAAACTCCTACGAGCAGTACTTC. It encodes CSADLAVNSYEQYF. This chain joins TRBV20-1 and TRBJ2-7; 7 positions match TRBD2. Germline lookup yields CDR1 DFQATT and CDR2 SNEGSKA (reference sequence). V shed 5 bases and J 0 bases; nucleotides not matched to a gene: 7. The CDR3 loop spans 14 amino acids.